These 22 T cell receptor beta chains originate from one sample sequenced in a study of regulatory T cells in long-lasting Graves disease. Sequencing libraries for TCR beta were prepared with iRepertoire HTBI primers and Arm-PCR of CDR3 regions. TCRdb itself ran the multiplex PCR reads through MiXCR, one entry per CDR3 protein. In the table there are roughly 420,000 distinct CDR3 sequences, about 17% of which are singletons. Time point noted: newly diagnosed GD, antithyroid drugs for less than 3 months. From RNA extracted from PBMCs, the TCR library was made. The sample was also reused in another study, on T cells in Graves' hyperthyroidism and ophthalmopathy.

The specimen comprised peripheral blood mononuclear cells (PBMCs), sampled at new diagnosis, from a patient treated with antithyroid drugs. The receptors were gathered from a woman under 30 with Graves disease.

This clonotype was counted between two and nine times. The CDR3 DNA sequence: TGTGCCAGCAGCGTAGATCCTAGCGGACTAATCTCCTACAATGAGCAGTTCTTC. The encoded protein is CASSVDPSGLISYNEQFF. The chain carries TRBV9 and TRBJ2-1, with 7 bases fitting TRBD2. Trimming took 0 bases from V and 0 from J; bases not matched to a gene: 9. The CDR3 covers 18 residues. In germline, CDR1 is SGDLS, CDR2 YYNGEE.

The chain has TRBV27 and TRBJ2-3; 9 bases are shared with TRBD2. The CDR3 length is 17 residues. Unmatched junction bases numbered 6, after V lost 0 bases and J lost 2 bases. CDR1 is MNHEY and CDR2 is SMNVEV in the germline V gene (reference sequence). The CDR3, as DNA: TGTGCCAGCAGTTTATCTTGGGCTAGCGGGACCACAGATACGCAGTATTTT. This codes for CASSLSWASGTTDTQYF.

There are many counts of this clonotype. The chain couples TRBV30 to TRBJ2-5; tentative D call: TRBD1 (6 bases). The CDR3 extends over 14 amino acids. Per the germline V gene, CDR1 is GTSNPN and CDR2 is SVGIG (reference sequence). Trimming stripped 4 bases from V and 5 bases from J, with 17 bases between. The CDR3 reads CAWNAVGARETQYF. DNA for the CDR3: TGTGCCTGGAACGCCGTGGGGGCCCGGGAGACCCAGTACTTC.

This clonotype occurred a few times. V usage is TRBV29-1 and J usage is TRBJ1-1; D is possibly TRBD1 (6 bases). Germline V gene data show CDR1 as SQVTM and CDR2 as ANQGSEA. V was cut by 8 bases and J by 1 base, with 11 bases left in between. This CDR3 has 12 amino acids. CDR3 sequence reads: CSLDSTNTEAFF. In DNA, the CDR3 is TGCAGCCTGGACAGCACGAACACTGAAGCTTTCTTT.

This clonotype appeared many times. The V gene is TRBV5-1, the J gene TRBJ1-1, with 10 positions matching TRBD1. Germline V gene lookup returns CDR1 SGHRS and CDR2 YFSETQ. This CDR3 comprises 14 residues. Trimming removed 5 bases from V and 5 bases from J; junction bases left unmatched: 6. The CDR3 sequence is CASRPGQGTTEAFF. The CDR3 bases are TGCGCCAGCAGACCGGGACAGGGGACGACTGAAGCTTTCTTT.

There are many counts of this clonotype. J is TRBJ2-5 and V is TRBV7-9; D might be TRBD1 (6 bases). Trimming removed 3 bases at V and 4 bases at J, with 21 bases between. The CDR3 is 17 amino acids. CDR1 is SEHNR, CDR2 FQNEAQ, per germline (reference sequence). This CDR3 reads CASSFALDSRGGETQYF. In DNA form, the CDR3 reads TGTGCCAGCAGCTTTGCACTCGACAGCCGAGGGGGAGAGACCCAGTACTTC. Full variable domain (rest looked up from reference TRBV7-9 and TRBJ2-5): DTGVSQNPRHKITKRGQNVTFRCDPISEHNRLYWYRQTLGQGPEFLTYFQNEAQLEKSRLLSDRFSAERPKGSFSTLEIQRTEQGDSAMYLCASSFALDSRGGETQYFGPGTRLLVL.

This clonotype was counted ten times or more. The V call is TRBV18, the J call TRBJ1-1, with unresolved D. CDR3 length: 12 amino acids. Germline CDR1 reads KGHSH; CDR2 reads LQKENI. V was cut by 5 bases and J by 4 bases, with 8 bases left in between. CDR3 bases: TGTGCCAGCTCAGGAGCGGCCACTGAAGCTTTCTTT. This sequence encodes CASSGAATEAFF.

This clonotype was recorded a few times. The CDR3 DNA follows: TGTGCCAGTAGGGGTTCTCTCTATGGCTACACCTTC. Protein sequence: CASRGSLYGYTF. The rearrangement links TRBV19 to TRBJ1-2; unclear D gene. CDR1 is LNHDA and CDR2 is SQIVND in the germline V gene (reference sequence). The V end lost 6 bases, the J end lost 4 bases, and 9 bases lay between the germline ends. This CDR3 has 12 amino acids.

This clonotype was detected ten times or more. The genes are TRBV2 and TRBJ2-1, with TRBD1 identical over 9 bases. The CDR3 extends over 14 amino acids. The V and J ends lost 8 bases and 9 bases, in that order; junction bases with no gene match: 11. The germline V gene encodes CDR1 SNHLY and CDR2 FYNNEI. The CDR3 spells CASGGGDRAGEQFF. The CDR3, as DNA: TGTGCCAGCGGTGGGGGGGACAGGGCAGGTGAGCAGTTCTTC.

This clonotype occurred many times. The chain couples TRBV11-2 to TRBJ2-1, with 7 bases lining up with TRBD2. V lost 5 bases to trimming and J lost 6 bases; unmatched junction nucleotides: 10. The CDR3 runs 15 residues. The V gene's germline CDR1 is SGHAT and CDR2 FQNNGV. The CDR3 bases are TGTGCCAGCAGCCAAGAGCGGGACTTGTCCAATGAGCAGTTCTTC. Translation: CASSQERDLSNEQFF.

This clonotype was detected a few times. The V call is TRBV28, the J call TRBJ1-1; no clear D gene. The germline V gene has CDR1 MDHEN and CDR2 SYDVKM. The V gene lost 6 bases and the J gene lost 1 base, with 12 bases spanning the gap. The CDR3 consists of 14 residues. CDR3 bases: TGTGCCAGCAGCCCAGGAACCCAGAACACTGAAGCTTTCTTT. Its protein is CASSPGTQNTEAFF.

This clonotype was detected many times. The rearrangement joins TRBV6-1 to TRBJ1-2; D is undetermined. Germline CDR1 is MNHNS and CDR2 is SASEGT. The CDR3 length is 13 residues. Trimming took 6 bases from V and 7 from J, leaving 15 bases between them. The CDR3 DNA is TGTGCCAGCAGCCGGGAGACTTTGAGTGGCTACACCTTC. Residues: CASSRETLSGYTF.

Many counts were recorded for this clonotype. The V and J genes are TRBV12-3 or TRBV12-4 and TRBJ2-4; a possible D gene is TRBD2 (5 bases). This CDR3 region has 14 residues. Trimming took off 8 bases at V and 0 bases at J, with 11 bases between the two ends. The CDR3, as DNA: TGTGCCAGCGGGAGATTGGGAGCCAAAAACATTCAGTACTTC. It specifies CASGRLGAKNIQYF.

Points on this clonotype: A much larger clonotype is one base distant, so this may be a read error. The V gene is TRBV5-1, the J gene TRBJ2-5; D is possibly TRBD1 (5 bases). The CDR3 sequence is 15 residues long. Germline-derived CDR1 and CDR2 are SGHRS and YFSETQ. The CDR3 DNA reads TGCGCCAGCAGCACAACGGGCAGGGAACAAGAGACCCAGTGCTTC. This sequence encodes CASSTTGREQETQCF.

This clonotype showed up many times. The chain combines TRBV7-8 with TRBJ1-5; possibly TRBD1 for D (5 bases). The V gene lost 5 bases and the J gene lost 0 bases, with 14 bases spanning the gap. The CDR3 contains 16 residues. The germline V gene encodes CDR1 SGHVS and CDR2 FQNEAQ. DNA for the CDR3: TGTGCCAGCAGCCGCGGACACTCTTATAGCAATCAGCCCCAGCATTTT. It is translated as CASSRGHSYSNQPQHF. Filled out from reference TRBV7-8 and TRBJ1-5, the complete variable domain reads GAGVSQSPRYKVAKRGQDVALRCDPISGHVSLFWYQQALGQGPEFLTYFQNEAQLDKSGLPSDRFFAERPEGSVSTLKIQRTQQEDSAVYLCASSRGHSYSNQPQHFGDGTRLSIL.

This clonotype has at least ten counts. The V and J genes are TRBV10-3 and TRBJ2-5, with no clear D. Trimming cost V 4 bases and J 5 bases, with 11 bases left between them. CDR3 length: 13 amino acids. The germline V gene has CDR1 ENHRY and CDR2 SYGVKD. This CDR3 is CAISVRVGETQYF. The CDR3 DNA reads TGTGCCATCAGTGTTCGGGTTGGGGAGACCCAGTACTTC.

This clonotype occurred a few times. J is TRBJ2-1 and V is TRBV5-5; a possible D gene is TRBD2 (6 bases). Trimming took off 3 bases at V and 0 bases at J, with 16 bases between the two ends. The germline V gene encodes CDR1 SGHKS and CDR2 YYEKEE (reference sequence). CDR3 length: 17 residues. This CDR3 reads CASSSPSWRGSYNEQFF. Here the CDR3 DNA reads TGTGCCAGCAGCTCCCCCTCGTGGCGGGGCTCCTACAATGAGCAGTTCTTC.

In its sample, this clonotype was seen many times. The CDR3 is CASIKGQVSENEQFF. CDR3 coding DNA: TGTGCCAGCATAAAGGGACAGGTTTCTGAGAATGAGCAGTTCTTC. The rearrangement joins TRBV28 to TRBJ2-1, with TRBD1 matching 8 bases. V lost 7 bases and J lost 7; bases outside the gene matches: 12. Germline V lookup: CDR1 MDHEN, CDR2 SYDVKM. This CDR3 is 15 amino acids long.

Worth noting for this clonotype: Sequence at one end of the junction differs from germline and may be a read error. This chain joins TRBV6-2 or TRBV6-3 and TRBJ2-7; D may match TRBD1 or TRBD2 (5 bases each). The CDR3 spans 15 residues. Germline CDR1 MNHEY, CDR2 SVGEGT. CDR3 protein: CVSGELRQRRDEQYF. The CDR3 nucleotides are TGTGTCAGCGGTGAATTGCGACAGCGGCGTGACGAGCAGTACTTC.

This chain joins TRBV30 and TRBJ1-1; a possible D gene is TRBD1 (5 bases). Germline loops: CDR1 GTSNPN, CDR2 SVGIG (reference sequence). This CDR3 contains 15 residues. V dropped 0 bases and J dropped 2 bases, with 13 bases sitting between them. This CDR3 is CAWSVRRGINTEAFF. The CDR3 DNA sequence: TGTGCCTGGAGTGTAAGAAGGGGCATTAACACTGAAGCTTTCTTT.

The chain recombines TRBV30 with TRBJ2-7; either TRBD1 or TRBD2 may fit D (5 bases each). CDR1 is GTSNPN and CDR2 is SVGIG in the germline V gene (reference sequence). V was shortened by 0 bases and J by 6 bases, with 12 bases between the two germline ends. The CDR3 has 13 residues. The CDR3: CAWSVQSGSEQYF. CDR3 nucleotide sequence: TGTGCCTGGAGTGTACAGTCAGGGAGCGAGCAGTACTTC.

Turning to this clonotype: A read error may be the cause here, since a much bigger clone is one base away. This sequence joins TRBV11-1 and TRBJ2-7, with 8 bases matching TRBD2. Trimming cost V 6 bases and J 6 bases; bases outside gene matches: 7. The length of the CDR3 is 13 residues. Germline values: CDR1 SGHAT, CDR2 FQDESV (reference sequence). This CDR3 reads CASSPGLGAEQYF. The CDR3, as DNA: TGTGCCAGCAGTCCGGGACTAGGAGCCGAGCAGTACTTC.